Included here is one TCR beta chain sequence, with context. The sample belongs to a study of CD8 T cells in Susac syndrome. The RNA, about 0.45 to 1 ug, was put through reverse transcription using random hexamers. TCRdb reprocessed the immunoSEQ multiplex PCR reads with MiXCR, giving one entry per CDR3 protein. The table has just under 95,000 distinct CDR3 sequences, roughly 94% seen once. Blood CD8+ and CD4+ T cells underwent high-throughput TCR beta sequencing. Susac syndrome patients met recently defined diagnostic criteria for definite or probable disease. The receptor comes from a human donor with Susac syndrome. The sample consisted of CD4+ T cells from PBMCs.

For the CDR3, the DNA is TGTGCCAGCAGCTTGGGGGCCAGGTCAGGCTACACCTTC. Protein: CASSLGARSGYTF. The rearrangement joins TRBV5-6 to TRBJ1-2; no firm D call. Germline V gene lookup returns CDR1 SGHDT and CDR2 YYEEEE. Trimming pared 0 bases from V and 8 bases from J, leaving 11 bases between. This CDR3 is 13 amino acids long.